A single sample is the source of the 20 T cell receptor beta chains below, sequenced in a study of blood T cell repertoires in COVID-19. The table came from immunoSEQ multiplex PCR; TCRdb's copy has only in-frame clones and leaves some out. The sample contains about 180,000 clones, about four fifths of which appear only once. Sequenced material: peripheral blood. The source is a woman between 70 and 85 years old with COVID-19, enrolled during active disease.

This chain joins TRBV5-1 and TRBJ2-7; possible D gene TRBD1, 6 bases. CDR3 size: 15 residues. V was cut by 4 bases and J by 0 bases, with 14 bases left in between. Germline CDR1 and CDR2: SGHRS and YFSETQ. CDR3 amino acids: CASSIRGTPSYEQYF. CDR3 in DNA: TGCGCCAGCAGCATCAGGGGAACGCCCTCCTACGAGCAGTACTTC.

This clone was picked up one time. J is TRBJ2-7 and V is TRBV7-6; 8 positions match TRBD2. There are 16 residues in the CDR3. The germline V gene has CDR1 SGHVS and CDR2 FNYEAQ. After removal of 1 base from V and 2 bases from J, the junction contained 7 bases not matched to a gene. The DNA for the CDR3 is TGTGCCAGCAGCTTAGTAACAGCGGGAGTGACCTACGAGCAGTACTTC. It codes for CASSLVTAGVTYEQYF.

The genes are TRBV2 and TRBJ2-7; 12 nucleotides match TRBD1. In germline, CDR1 is SNHLY, CDR2 FYNNEI. The V and J ends lost 6 bases and 3 bases, in that order; junction bases with no gene match: 3. The CDR3 runs to 14 residues. The CDR3 nucleotides are TGTGCCAGCAGGGGACAGGGGGCGATCTACGAGCAGTACTTC. Its protein is CASRGQGAIYEQYF.

J is TRBJ1-1 and V is TRBV28; 12 bases agree with TRBD1. The CDR3 consists of 16 residues. V was pared by 6 bases and J by 6 bases, with 11 bases of the junction left unmatched. The germline V gene has CDR1 MDHEN and CDR2 SYDVKM. Here the CDR3 DNA reads TGTGCCAGCAGAACGGGGACAGGGGGCGTTAAGGCTGAAGCTTTCTTT. Translated: CASRTGTGGVKAEAFF.

The chain combines TRBV29-1 with TRBJ2-4; 10 nucleotides agree with TRBD2. V lost 6 bases to trimming and J lost 5 bases; unmatched junction nucleotides: 7. The length of the CDR3 is 14 residues. CDR1 is SQVTM, CDR2 ANQGSEA, per germline. The CDR3 nucleotides are TGCAGCGTCGTTCCAAGCGGGAGGGAAAACATTCAGTACTTC. Encoded protein: CSVVPSGRENIQYF.

V is TRBV19 and J is TRBJ2-3; 11 bases fit TRBD1. There are 16 residues in the CDR3. Germline CDR1 reads LNHDA; CDR2 reads SQIVND (reference sequence). Trimming cost V 6 bases and J 5 bases; bases outside gene matches: 10. The CDR3 bases are TGTGCCAGTAGCTATGGACAGGGGGCGCGAAAAGATACGCAGTATTTT. Translated: CASSYGQGARKDTQYF. The full variable domain, in which reference TRBV19 and TRBJ2-3 provide the parts outside the CDR3, is DGGITQSPKYLFRKEGQNVTLSCEQNLNHDAMYWYRQDPGQGLRLIYYSQIVNDFQKGDIAEGYSVSREKKESFPLTVTSAQKNPTAFYLCASSYGQGARKDTQYFGPGTRLTVL.

The chain uses TRBV28 and TRBJ1-5; possible D gene TRBD1, 6 bases. V was clipped by 6 bases and J by 5 bases, with 14 bases between them. CDR1 is MDHEN and CDR2 is SYDVKM in the germline V gene. The CDR3 loop spans 14 amino acids. The CDR3 DNA reads as TGTGCCAGCAGCCCCGCGGGGGGCTATCAGCCCCAGCATTTT. Amino acid sequence: CASSPAGGYQPQHF.

CDR3 in DNA: TGTGCCAGTAGTATTTTAGCGGAGCTTGGGGAGCTGTTTTTT. Translation gives CASSILAELGELFF. The chain recombines TRBV19 with TRBJ2-2, with D possibly being TRBD2 (6 bases). Germline V CDR1 and CDR2: LNHDA, SQIVND (reference sequence). V was shortened by 3 bases and J by 8 bases, with 13 bases between the two germline ends. The CDR3 extends over 14 amino acids.

The J gene is TRBJ2-6, the V gene TRBV27, with 7 nucleotides matching TRBD1. V lost 5 bases to trimming and J lost 7 bases; unmatched junction nucleotides: 2. This CDR3 contains 13 residues. Germline CDR1 is MNHEY and CDR2 is SMNVEV (reference sequence). This CDR3 reads CASSRTGANVLTF. CDR3 sequence (DNA): TGTGCCAGCAGTCGGACAGGTGCCAACGTCCTGACTTTC.

The chain links TRBV19 to TRBJ2-4; no definite D call. Germline V CDR1 and CDR2: LNHDA, SQIVND (reference sequence). The ends were cut back, 5 bases at V and 9 bases at J, with 23 bases in the middle. The CDR3 length is 16 residues. The CDR3, as DNA: TGTGCCAGTAGTGTGATTTCTCGCGGAAGGCATGGCATTCAGTACTTC. Its translation is CASSVISRGRHGIQYF.

The rearrangement links TRBV28 to TRBJ1-2, with 8 bases that match TRBD1. This CDR3 is 14 amino acids long. Per germline, CDR1 MDHEN and CDR2 SYDVKM. V shed 6 bases, J shed 4 bases, and the junction held 7 bases outside the gene matches. Here the CDR3 reads CASSAGGELYGYTF. CDR3 nucleotide sequence: TGTGCCAGCAGCGCAGGGGGCGAGCTCTATGGCTACACCTTC.

This clone came up once. The CDR3 DNA reads as TGTGCCAGCAGCCCTCACCCGGGACAGGGAAAGTCTGAGCCCACAGATACGCAGTATTTT. It translates to CASSPHPGQGKSEPTDTQYF. The chain combines TRBV3-1 (or the pseudogene TRBV3-2) with TRBJ2-3, with TRBD1 identical over 9 bases. The V and J ends lost 4 bases and 2 bases, in that order; junction bases with no gene match: 19. Germline CDR1 and CDR2: LGHDT and YNNKEL (reference sequence). The CDR3 runs to 20 residues.

This chain joins TRBV24-1 and TRBJ1-2; 9 nucleotides match TRBD1. This CDR3 is 15 amino acids long. Per germline, CDR1 KGHDR and CDR2 SFDVKD. After removal of 4 bases from V and 7 bases from J, the junction contained 9 bases not matched to a gene. The CDR3 DNA reads as TGTGCCACCAGTGAGCGGACAGGGGAAGCGGTTGGCTACACCTTC. This codes for CATSERTGEAVGYTF.

This clone was seen just once. The V and J genes are TRBV2 and TRBJ2-2; a weak D match, TRBD2 (5 bases). Germline CDR1 reads SNHLY; CDR2 reads FYNNEI. This CDR3 has 12 amino acids. Trimming took 6 bases from V and 9 from J, leaving 11 bases between them. DNA for the CDR3: TGTGCCAGCAGGGGAATAGCGTGGGAGCTGTTTTTT. It codes for CASRGIAWELFF.

This clone was recorded once. V gene TRBV6-5 combines with J gene TRBJ2-7, with D possibly TRBD2 on 6 matching bases. CDR3 length equals 16 residues. Germline V gene data show CDR1 as MNHEY and CDR2 as SVGAGI. Trimming pared 0 bases from V and 7 bases from J, leaving 19 bases between. CDR3: CASSYSKASVLLEQYF. The CDR3 DNA reads TGTGCCAGCAGTTACTCGAAGGCTAGCGTCCTACTGGAGCAGTACTTC.

There are a few counts of this clone. The V call is TRBV2, the J call TRBJ2-7; 13 bases are a match to TRBD2. Germline CDR1 SNHLY, CDR2 FYNNEI. The V segment lost 6 bases and the J segment 3 bases; nucleotides outside the gene matches: 2. The length of the CDR3 is 14 residues. The CDR3 region is CASRRLAGGYEQYF. CDR3 coding DNA: TGTGCCAGCAGACGACTAGCGGGAGGCTACGAGCAGTACTTC.

In this sample, this clone turned up once. J is TRBJ2-3 and V is TRBV3-1 (or the pseudogene TRBV3-2), with 9 bases fitting TRBD1. Germline CDR1 and CDR2: LGHDT and YNNKEL (reference sequence). With 5 bases clipped from V and 1 base from J, the junction kept 10 bases outside the gene matches. The CDR3 is 17 amino acids. As DNA, the CDR3 is TGTGCCAGCAGCAACCGACCGGGACAGGGTCGCACAGATACGCAGTATTTT. It is translated as CASSNRPGQGRTDTQYF.

The CDR3 sequence is CASSLGSERVTYEQYF. In nucleotides, the CDR3 is TGTGCCAGCAGCTTAGGATCTGAGCGGGTGACCTACGAGCAGTACTTC. V and J are TRBV11-2 and TRBJ2-7; a possible D gene is TRBD2 (6 bases). Germline V gene sequence: CDR1 SGHAT, CDR2 FQNNGV. With 1 base removed from V and 2 bases from J, the gap between germline ends came to 15 bases. The CDR3 length is 16 residues.

The chain uses TRBV5-4 and TRBJ2-5; 8 bases are a match to TRBD2. The CDR3 consists of 14 residues. Germline trimming cut 4 bases from V and 5 bases from J; bases unmatched to any gene: 7. Germline CDR1 SGHNT, CDR2 YYREEE (reference sequence). In nucleotides, the CDR3 is TGTGCCAGCAGCCGAGCGGGAGTTGTGGAGACCCAGTACTTC. Residues: CASSRAGVVETQYF.

This chain joins TRBV9 and TRBJ1-4, with 10 bases that match TRBD1. Germline CDR1 is SGDLS and CDR2 is YYNGEE. This CDR3 region has 19 residues. Trimming took 0 bases from V and 0 from J; bases not matched to a gene: 8. CDR3 in DNA: TGTGCCAGCAGCGTAGGCCAGACAGGGGGCCTGGCAACTAATGAAAAACTGTTTTTT. Encoded protein: CASSVGQTGGLATNEKLFF.